A selection of T cell receptor beta chains follows, all from one sample in a study of cytomegalovirus exposure and HLA in healthy donors. Sequenced by immunoSEQ multiplex PCR; TCRdb stores in-frame clones only, minus some. Of over 150,000 clones in the sample, around 68% were seen once. Sequenced sample: PBMCs. These TCRs come from a woman between 40 and 50 years old in good health and CMV-seropositive. CDR3s include the opening cysteine and the closing phenylalanine or tryptophan.

V gene	J gene	CDR3 protein
TRBV19	TRBJ1-5	CASTWQGGQPQHF
TRBV7-9	TRBJ1-2	CASSFQQGSYGYTF
TRBV19	TRBJ1-1	CASSRGGMNTEAFF
TRBV4-2	TRBJ2-3	CASSQGRGADTQYF
TRBV4-3	TRBJ2-2	CASSQDLAGGRGGELFF
TRBV5-6	TRBJ2-7	CASRRGGVYEQYF
TRBV4-3	TRBJ1-1	CASSPQGQGTEAFF
TRBV5-1	TRBJ2-4	CASSPGTRSDIQYF
TRBV7-3	TRBJ1-1	CASSSRQGSAEAFF
TRBV2	TRBJ2-1	CASTRQGPDEQFF
TRBV27	TRBJ1-4	CAIKGPGDEKLFF
TRBV5-4	TRBJ2-7	CASSRNSGGGEQYF
TRBV18	TRBJ1-1	CASSRAGPTEAFF
TRBV29-1	TRBJ2-7	CSVHPGTGSYEQYF
TRBV11-3	TRBJ2-1	CASSLMGQYNEQFF
TRBV6-5	TRBJ2-1	CASIYSGQGNNEQFF
TRBV7-2	TRBJ1-3	CASSLGGQGMKGNTIYF
TRBV19	TRBJ1-2	CASRDSGMYGYTF
TRBV6-6	TRBJ1-3	CASRRPGTAGNTIYF
TRBV6-1	TRBJ1-2	CASTPGQANYGYPF
TRBV5-1	TRBJ2-2	CASSSDFFLAGGTTGELFF
TRBV5-4	TRBJ1-3	CASSLLSPGNTIYF
TRBV4-2	TRBJ1-5	CASSQDVAGTGQPQHF
TRBV28	TRBJ2-7	CASSSGQLDYEQYF
TRBV7-2	TRBJ2-7	CASSLVQSYEQYF
TRBV7-3	TRBJ1-3	CASSLALDSGNTIYF
TRBV27	TRBJ2-3	CASSSLGASGDTQYF
TRBV5-4	TRBJ2-2	CASSLGGEDTGELFF
TRBV7-2	TRBJ1-5	CASSLQNQPQHF
TRBV15	TRBJ2-1	CATSRDYRNEQFF
TRBV19	TRBJ1-4	CASSGQPTNEKLFF
TRBV19	TRBJ1-1	CASSIDLGQGAVNTEAFF
TRBV12-1	TRBJ1-1	CAIQTQGKTEAFF
TRBV27	TRBJ2-7	CASSLTGGFYEQYF
TRBV7-6	TRBJ2-4	CASSLANGQGGRNIQYF
TRBV28	TRBJ1-5	CASSLGGAPANQPQHF
TRBV20-1	TRBJ1-2	CSAPGSYGYPF
TRBV15	TRBJ2-7	CATSRYRTGELLLYEQYF
TRBV10-1	TRBJ2-1	CASSESCTSGGDNEQFF
TRBV5-1	TRBJ2-7	CASNPGTLRFYEQYF
TRBV7-8	TRBJ1-2	CASSMGRGYGYTF
TRBV27	TRBJ2-7	CASLTFGTGRYEQYF
TRBV29-1	TRBJ1-2	CSVEPQGMGGYTF
TRBV18	TRBJ2-2	CASSSGTSRNTGELFF
TRBV6-1	TRBJ1-5	CASRLDSNQPQHF
TRBV19	TRBJ2-6	CASSIRGPPVSGANVLTF
TRBV4-3	TRBJ1-4	CASSQVASTQGANEKLFF
TRBV27	TRBJ2-7	CASSRGRGYEQYF
TRBV2	TRBJ2-5	CASSEFGRGQETQYF
TRBV7-2	TRBJ2-1	CASSLDRVSPRQDEQFF
TRBV7-6	TRBJ1-1	CASSFTGITEAFF
TRBV11-1	TRBJ2-7	CASSLAGLKTYEQYF
TRBV6-5	TRBJ2-1	CASGNPGQEVIF
TRBV4-2	TRBJ2-5	CASSPQEAGRGETQYF
TRBV9	TRBJ2-7	CASSPGLTGVYEQYF
TRBV5-1	TRBJ2-1	CASSLPSSGGVGEQFF
TRBV6-6	TRBJ2-1	CASSPGTGEQFF
TRBV6-6	TRBJ1-2	CASSRNDGYTF